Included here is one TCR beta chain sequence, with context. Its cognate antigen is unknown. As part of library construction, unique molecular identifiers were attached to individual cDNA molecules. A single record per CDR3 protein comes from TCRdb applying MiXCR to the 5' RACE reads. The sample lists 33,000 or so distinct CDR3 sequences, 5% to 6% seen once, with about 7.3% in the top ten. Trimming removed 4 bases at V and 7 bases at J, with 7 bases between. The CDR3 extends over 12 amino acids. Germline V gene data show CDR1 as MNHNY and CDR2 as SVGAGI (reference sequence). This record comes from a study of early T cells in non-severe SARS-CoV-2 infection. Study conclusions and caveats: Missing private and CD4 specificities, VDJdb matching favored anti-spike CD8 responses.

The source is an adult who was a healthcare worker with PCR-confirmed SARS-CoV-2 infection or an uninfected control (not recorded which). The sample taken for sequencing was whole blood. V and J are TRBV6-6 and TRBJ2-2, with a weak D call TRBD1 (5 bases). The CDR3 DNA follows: TGTGCCAGCAGTTGGGGCGGCGGGGAGCTGTTTTTT. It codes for CASSWGGGELFF.